This TCR beta chain was identified in a study of early T cells in non-severe SARS-CoV-2 infection. Study in general: Whole-blood bulk RNA, unsorted, was sequenced, and chains were unpaired. Study-wide results and limits: In VDJdb matching, anti-spike CD8 responses were favored while private and CD4 specificities went missing.

This clonotype appeared many times. Its antigen is as yet unknown. With 6 bases removed from V and 6 bases from J, the gap between germline ends came to 10 bases. The CDR3 has 12 residues. The TCR library protocol was used to attach unique molecular identifiers. These identifiers were attached to individual cDNA molecules. One entry per CDR3 protein, called by TCRdb with MiXCR from the 5' RACE reads. The sample records about 55,000 distinct CDR3 sequences, around 8% being singletons. The receptor was derived from an adult who was a healthcare worker with PCR-confirmed SARS-CoV-2 infection or an uninfected control (not recorded which). What was sequenced was whole blood. The chain uses TRBV12-3 or TRBV12-4 and TRBJ2-3; D gene unclear. In DNA form, the CDR3 reads TGTGCCAGCAGCCCCCCCGCGGATACGCAGTATTTT. Encoded protein: CASSPPADTQYF.